Listed here are 10 T cell receptor beta chains from one sample, sequenced in a study of identical twins. MiXCR was run by TCRdb on the 5' RACE reads, yielding one entry per CDR3 protein. This table has 550,000 to 700,000 distinct CDR3 sequences, just under 10% appearing once. These data also featured in a second study, about yellow fever vaccine responses in identical twins.

Specimen: PBMCs. The receptors were gathered from a woman aged 18-29 years in good health.

The rearrangement joins TRBV5-1 to TRBJ2-7; either TRBD1 or TRBD2 may supply D (5 bases each). CDR3 size: 13 residues. CDR1 and CDR2 (germline): SGHRS, YFSETQ. V gave up 7 bases and J gave up 1 base, with 12 bases separating them. The CDR3 nucleotides are TGCGCCAGCGCCCGGGACCGTTCCTACGAGCAGTACTTC. This sequence encodes CASARDRSYEQYF.

This clonotype was seen repeatedly, ten times or more. The chain combines TRBV12-3 or TRBV12-4 with TRBJ2-1; 7 bases are a match to TRBD1. The CDR3 totals 14 residues. The V and J ends lost 6 bases and 2 bases, in that order; junction bases with no gene match: 4. The CDR3: CASRRQGPYNEQFF. DNA for the CDR3: TGTGCCAGCAGGAGACAGGGACCCTACAATGAGCAGTTCTTC.

The chain combines TRBV7-2 with TRBJ1-2; 8 positions match TRBD1. This CDR3 is built from 13 residues. From germline, CDR1 is SGHTA and CDR2 FQGNSA. J lost 4 bases, V lost 5 bases, and 3 bases had no gene match. DNA of the CDR3: TGTGCCAGCAGCCCGGACAGGGTCTATGGCTACACCTTC. It translates to CASSPDRVYGYTF.

This clonotype was counted at least ten times. V usage is TRBV29-1 and J usage is TRBJ2-2; 7 nucleotides match TRBD2. The CDR3 runs 16 residues. V shed 3 bases and J 1 base; nucleotides not matched to a gene: 8. Germline CDR1 and CDR2: SQVTM and ANQGSEA. CDR3 residues: CSVDMVSSGNTGELFF. CDR3 bases: TGCAGCGTTGATATGGTGTCTAGCGGGAACACCGGGGAGCTGTTTTTT.

There are a few counts of this clonotype. J is TRBJ2-1 and V is TRBV15; 10 bases fit TRBD1. The CDR3 has 19 residues. From germline, CDR1 is LNHNV and CDR2 YYDKDF (reference sequence). V shed 0 bases, J shed 10 bases, and the junction held 18 bases outside the gene matches. The CDR3 loop reads CATSREGGRRDRGPWEQFF. The CDR3, as DNA: TGTGCCACCAGCAGAGAGGGGGGAAGACGGGACAGGGGTCCGTGGGAGCAGTTCTTC.

The rearrangement links TRBV28 to TRBJ2-1, with TRBD1 matching over 7 bases. The CDR3 is 17 residues long. Germline-derived CDR1 and CDR2 are MDHEN and SYDVKM. Trimming cost V 7 bases and J 0 bases; bases outside gene matches: 12. In DNA form, the CDR3 reads TGTGCCAGCAAGCTAGGGACGGGACAGATCTCCTACAATGAGCAGTTCTTC. Its protein product is CASKLGTGQISYNEQFF.

This clonotype was found many times. J is TRBJ1-6 and V is TRBV7-9; D remains ambiguous. V was pared by 5 bases and J by 5 bases, with 16 bases between. Germline CDR1 reads SEHNR; CDR2 reads FQNEAQ (reference sequence). This CDR3 comprises 16 residues. DNA of the CDR3: TGTGCCAGCAGCCGAGCAGGATCCATCCATAATTCACCCCTCCACTTT. This encodes CASSRAGSIHNSPLHF.

This clonotype was seen a few times. This chain joins TRBV7-9 and TRBJ2-1; 8 bases fit TRBD1. Germline V gene data show CDR1 as SEHNR and CDR2 as FQNEAQ (reference sequence). The V segment lost 1 base and the J segment 9 bases; nucleotides outside the gene matches: 11. CDR3 length: 16 amino acids. This CDR3 is CASSLGMGTGQGEQFF. In DNA form, the CDR3 reads TGTGCCAGCAGCTTAGGTATGGGGACAGGCCAAGGTGAGCAGTTCTTC.

The chain couples TRBV15 to TRBJ2-7, with 7 bases lining up with TRBD1. Germline V gives CDR1 LNHNV, CDR2 YYDKDF (reference sequence). The trim removed 3 bases at V and 2 bases at J, leaving 7 bases unmatched. The CDR3 contains 15 residues. The CDR3 loop reads CATSSYGTATYEQYF. The CDR3 DNA sequence: TGTGCCACCAGCAGCTACGGGACAGCCACCTACGAGCAGTACTTC. Full variable domain (outside the CDR3, taken from reference TRBV15 and TRBJ2-7): DAMVIQNPRYQVTQFGKPVTLSCSQTLNHNVMYWYQQKSSQAPKLLFHYYDKDFNNEADTPDNFQSRRPNTSFCFLDIRSPGLGDTAMYLCATSSYGTATYEQYFGPGTRLTVT.

This clonotype was seen repeatedly, ten times or more. J is TRBJ2-1 and V is TRBV20-1, with 9 bases that match TRBD1. J gave up 9 bases and V 5 bases, and 11 bases lay outside the gene matches. Germline CDR1 reads DFQATT; CDR2 reads SNEGSKA (reference sequence). The CDR3 sequence is 14 residues long. Here the CDR3 reads CSAEGQGGVGEQFF. DNA for the CDR3: TGCAGTGCTGAGGGACAGGGAGGAGTAGGTGAGCAGTTCTTC.